This T cell receptor (beta chain) was sequenced in a study of CD8 T cells in Susac syndrome. RNA amounts of about 0.5 to 1 ug underwent reverse transcription with random hexamers. TCRdb passed the immunoSEQ multiplex PCR reads through MiXCR, listing each CDR3 protein once. Among approximately 170,000 distinct CDR3 sequences listed, 92% were seen once. The CDR3 has 12 amino acids. The V gene's germline CDR1 is SNHLY and CDR2 FYNNEI. Trimming cost V 6 bases and J 7 bases, with 12 bases left between them. This sequence originates from a human donor in good health. Source material: CD4+ T cells from PBMCs. The chain employs TRBV2 and TRBJ1-1, with no clear D. The CDR3 nucleotides are TGTGCCAGCAGGAGGGATTGGAGTGAAGCTTTCTTT. Its translation is CASRRDWSEAFF.